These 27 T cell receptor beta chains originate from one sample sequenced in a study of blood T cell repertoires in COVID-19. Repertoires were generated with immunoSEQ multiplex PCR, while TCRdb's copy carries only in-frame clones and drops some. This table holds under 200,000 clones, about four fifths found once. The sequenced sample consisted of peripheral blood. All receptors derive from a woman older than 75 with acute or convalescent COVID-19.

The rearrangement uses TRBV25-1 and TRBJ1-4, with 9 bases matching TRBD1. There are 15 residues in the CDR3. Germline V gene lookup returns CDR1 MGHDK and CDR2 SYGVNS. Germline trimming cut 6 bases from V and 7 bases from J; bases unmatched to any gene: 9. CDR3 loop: CASSGQGIFSEKLFF. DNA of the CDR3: TGTGCCAGCAGCGGACAGGGGATCTTTAGTGAAAAACTGTTTTTT. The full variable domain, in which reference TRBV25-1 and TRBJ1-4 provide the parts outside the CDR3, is EADIYQTPRYLVIGTGKKITLECSQTMGHDKMYWYQQDPGMELHLIHYSYGVNSTEKGDLSSESTVSRIRTEHFPLTLESARPSHTSQYLCASSGQGIFSEKLFFGSGTQLSVL.

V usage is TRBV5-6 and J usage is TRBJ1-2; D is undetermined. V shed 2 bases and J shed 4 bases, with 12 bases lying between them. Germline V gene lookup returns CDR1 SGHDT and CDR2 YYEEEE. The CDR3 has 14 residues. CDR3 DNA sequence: TGTGCCAGCAGCTTCCTAAGCACAGTCTATGGCTACACCTTC. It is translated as CASSFLSTVYGYTF.

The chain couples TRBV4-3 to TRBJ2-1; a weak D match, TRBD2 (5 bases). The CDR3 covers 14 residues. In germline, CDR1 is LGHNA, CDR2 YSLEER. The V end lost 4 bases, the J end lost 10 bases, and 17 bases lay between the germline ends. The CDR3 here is CASSRVMGASEQFF. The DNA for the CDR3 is TGCGCCAGCAGCCGGGTAATGGGAGCGTCCGAGCAGTTCTTC.

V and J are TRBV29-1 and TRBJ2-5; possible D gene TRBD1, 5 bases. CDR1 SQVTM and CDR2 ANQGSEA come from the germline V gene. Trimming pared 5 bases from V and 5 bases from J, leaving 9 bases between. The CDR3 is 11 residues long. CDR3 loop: CSVRGSETQYF. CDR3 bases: TGCAGCGTTAGGGGCTCGGAGACCCAGTACTTC.

CDR3 nucleotide sequence: TGCGCCAGCAGTGAGGGCGGGAACACAGATACGCAGTATTTT. Residues: CASSEGGNTDTQYF. The chain couples TRBV10-2 to TRBJ2-3; possibly TRBD2 for D (6 bases). Germline loops: CDR1 WSHSY, CDR2 SAAADI. V shed 2 bases and J shed 2 bases, with 8 bases lying between them. The CDR3 sequence is 14 residues long.

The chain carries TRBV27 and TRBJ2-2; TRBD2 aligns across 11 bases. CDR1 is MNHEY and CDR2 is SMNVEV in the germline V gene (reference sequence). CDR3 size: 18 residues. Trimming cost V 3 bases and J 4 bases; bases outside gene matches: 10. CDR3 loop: CASSFLAGGGWATGELFF. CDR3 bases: TGTGCCAGCAGTTTTCTAGCGGGAGGAGGGTGGGCCACCGGGGAGCTGTTTTTT.

The DNA of the CDR3 is TGCAGCGTTTCCGTATCAGCTGAAGCTTTCTTT. Translation: CSVSVSAEAFF. The genes are TRBV29-1 and TRBJ1-1; D is unresolved. CDR3 length: 11 amino acids. In germline, CDR1 is SQVTM, CDR2 ANQGSEA. With 5 bases removed from V and 6 bases from J, the gap between germline ends came to 10 bases. Full variable domain (outside the CDR3, taken from reference TRBV29-1 and TRBJ1-1): SAVISQKPSRDICQRGTSLTIQCQVDSQVTMMFWYRQQPGQSLTLIATANQGSEATYESGFVIDKFPISRPNLTFSTLTVSNMSPEDSSIYLCSVSVSAEAFFGQGTRLTVV.

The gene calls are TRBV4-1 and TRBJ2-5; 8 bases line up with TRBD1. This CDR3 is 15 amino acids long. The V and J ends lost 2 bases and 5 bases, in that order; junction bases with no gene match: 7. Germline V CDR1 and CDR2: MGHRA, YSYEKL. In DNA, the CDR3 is TGCGCCAGCAGCCAACAGACAGGGGTACGCGAGACCCAGTACTTC. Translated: CASSQQTGVRETQYF.

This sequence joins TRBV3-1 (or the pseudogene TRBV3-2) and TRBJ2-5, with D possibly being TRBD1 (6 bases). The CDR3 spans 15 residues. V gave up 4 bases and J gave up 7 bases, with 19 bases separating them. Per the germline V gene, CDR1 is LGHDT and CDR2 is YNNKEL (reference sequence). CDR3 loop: CASSPWTEEGGTQYF. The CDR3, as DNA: TGTGCCAGCAGCCCATGGACAGAAGAGGGTGGGACCCAGTACTTC.

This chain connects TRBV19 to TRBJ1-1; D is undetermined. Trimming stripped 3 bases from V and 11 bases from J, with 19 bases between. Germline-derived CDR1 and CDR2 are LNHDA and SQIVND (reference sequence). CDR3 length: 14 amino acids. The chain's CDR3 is CASSMDYPAPGAFF. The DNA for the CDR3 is TGTGCCAGTAGTATGGATTACCCCGCTCCCGGGGCTTTCTTT.

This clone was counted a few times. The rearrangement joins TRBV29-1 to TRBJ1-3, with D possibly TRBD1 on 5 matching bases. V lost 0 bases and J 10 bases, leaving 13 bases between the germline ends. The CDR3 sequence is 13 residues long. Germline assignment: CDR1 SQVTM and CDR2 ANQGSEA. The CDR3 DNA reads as TGCAGCGTTGAAGATCACCCGGGGGGGACCATATATTTT. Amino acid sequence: CSVEDHPGGTIYF.

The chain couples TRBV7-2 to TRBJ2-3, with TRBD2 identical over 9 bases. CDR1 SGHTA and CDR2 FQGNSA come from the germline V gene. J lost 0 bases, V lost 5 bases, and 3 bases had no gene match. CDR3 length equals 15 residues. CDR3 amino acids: CASSASGASTDTQYF. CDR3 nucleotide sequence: TGTGCCAGCAGCGCTAGCGGGGCGAGCACAGATACGCAGTATTTT. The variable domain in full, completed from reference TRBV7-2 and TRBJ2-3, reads GAGVSQSPSNKVTEKGKDVELRCDPISGHTALYWYRQSLGQGLEFLIYFQGNSAPDKSGLPSDRFSAERTGGSVSTLTIQRTQQEDSAVYLCASSASGASTDTQYFGPGTRLTVL.

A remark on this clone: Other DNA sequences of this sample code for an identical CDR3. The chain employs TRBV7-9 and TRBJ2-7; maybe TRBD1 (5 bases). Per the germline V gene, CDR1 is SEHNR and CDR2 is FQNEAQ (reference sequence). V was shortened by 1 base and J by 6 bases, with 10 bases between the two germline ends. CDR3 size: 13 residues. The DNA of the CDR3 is TGTGCCAGCAGCTTAGGGACAACAGGCGAGCAGTACTTC. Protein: CASSLGTTGEQYF. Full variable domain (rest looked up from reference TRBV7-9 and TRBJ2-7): DTGVSQNPRHKITKRGQNVTFRCDPISEHNRLYWYRQTLGQGPEFLTYFQNEAQLEKSRLLSDRFSAERPKGSFSTLEIQRTEQGDSAMYLCASSLGTTGEQYFGPGTRLTVT.

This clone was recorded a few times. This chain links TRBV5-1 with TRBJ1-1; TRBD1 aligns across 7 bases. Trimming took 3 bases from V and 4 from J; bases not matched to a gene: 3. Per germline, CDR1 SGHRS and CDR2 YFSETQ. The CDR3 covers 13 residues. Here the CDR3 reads CASSWAGGTEAFF. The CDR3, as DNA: TGCGCCAGCAGCTGGGCAGGGGGCACTGAAGCTTTCTTT. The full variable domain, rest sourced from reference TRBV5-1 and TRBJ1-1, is KAGVTQTPRYLIKTRGQQVTLSCSPISGHRSVSWYQQTPGQGLQFLFEYFSETQRNKGNFPGRFSGRQFSNSRSEMNVSTLELGDSALYLCASSWAGGTEAFFGQGTRLTVV.

The CDR3 protein is CASSLIGPTSGSEQFF. The CDR3 bases are TGTGCCAGCAGCTTAATTGGGCCGACTAGCGGGTCTGAGCAGTTCTTC. This chain uses TRBV7-9 with TRBJ2-1; 10 bases map to TRBD2. This CDR3 region has 16 residues. The trim removed 2 bases at V and 9 bases at J, leaving 10 bases unmatched. Germline V gives CDR1 SEHNR, CDR2 FQNEAQ (reference sequence).

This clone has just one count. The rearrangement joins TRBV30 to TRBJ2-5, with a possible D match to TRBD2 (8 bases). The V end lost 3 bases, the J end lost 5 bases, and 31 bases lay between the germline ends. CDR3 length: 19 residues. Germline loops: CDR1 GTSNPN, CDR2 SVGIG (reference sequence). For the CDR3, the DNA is TGTGCCTGGAGGCCCCAGGGGGGCGGGGGGACCTCTAACGTGGAGACCCAGTACTTC. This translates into CAWRPQGGGGTSNVETQYF.

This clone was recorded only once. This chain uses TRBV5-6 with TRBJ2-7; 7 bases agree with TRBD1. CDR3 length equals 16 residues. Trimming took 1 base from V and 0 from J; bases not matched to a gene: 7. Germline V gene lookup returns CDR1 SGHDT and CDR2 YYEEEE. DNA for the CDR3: TGTGCCAGCAGCTTGATTACAGGGGCCCCCTCCTACGAGCAGTACTTC. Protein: CASSLITGAPSYEQYF. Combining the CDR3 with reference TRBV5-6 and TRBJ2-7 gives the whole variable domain DAGVTQSPTHLIKTRGQQVTLRCSPKSGHDTVSWYQQALGQGPQFIFQYYEEEERQRGNFPDRFSGHQFPNYSSELNVNALLLGDSALYLCASSLITGAPSYEQYFGPGTRLTVT.

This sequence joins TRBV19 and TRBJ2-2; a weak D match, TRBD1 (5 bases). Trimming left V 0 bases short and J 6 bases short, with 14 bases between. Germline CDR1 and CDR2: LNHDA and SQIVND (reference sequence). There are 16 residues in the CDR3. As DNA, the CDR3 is TGTGCCAGTAGTATAGATGGCAGGGCAGCTCCCGGGGAGCTGTTTTTT. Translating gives CASSIDGRAAPGELFF.

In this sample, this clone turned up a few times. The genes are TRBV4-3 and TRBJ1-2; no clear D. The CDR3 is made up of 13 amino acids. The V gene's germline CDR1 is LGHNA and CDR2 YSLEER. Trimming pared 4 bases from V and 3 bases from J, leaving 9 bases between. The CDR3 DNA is TGCGCCAGCAGCCCCCGGGAGGACTATGGCTACACCTTC. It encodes CASSPREDYGYTF.

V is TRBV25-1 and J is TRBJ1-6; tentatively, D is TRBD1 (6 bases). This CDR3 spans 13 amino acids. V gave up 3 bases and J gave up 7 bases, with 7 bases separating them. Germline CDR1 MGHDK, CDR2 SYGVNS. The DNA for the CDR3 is TGTGCCAGCAGTGAGCAGGGGAATTCACCCCTCCACTTT. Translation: CASSEQGNSPLHF.

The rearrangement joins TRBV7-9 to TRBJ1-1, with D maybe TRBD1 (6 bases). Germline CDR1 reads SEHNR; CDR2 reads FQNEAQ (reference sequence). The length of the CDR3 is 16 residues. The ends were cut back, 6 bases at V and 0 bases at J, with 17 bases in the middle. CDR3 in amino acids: CASRRPLTGLNTEAFF. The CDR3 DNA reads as TGTGCCAGCAGGAGACCTCTGACAGGCTTGAACACTGAAGCTTTCTTT.

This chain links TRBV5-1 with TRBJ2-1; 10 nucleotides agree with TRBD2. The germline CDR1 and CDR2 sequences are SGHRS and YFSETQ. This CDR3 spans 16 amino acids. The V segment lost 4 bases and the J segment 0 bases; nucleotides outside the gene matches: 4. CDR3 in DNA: TGCGCCAGCAGCCAACTAGCGGGACGCTCCTACAATGAGCAGTTCTTC. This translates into CASSQLAGRSYNEQFF.

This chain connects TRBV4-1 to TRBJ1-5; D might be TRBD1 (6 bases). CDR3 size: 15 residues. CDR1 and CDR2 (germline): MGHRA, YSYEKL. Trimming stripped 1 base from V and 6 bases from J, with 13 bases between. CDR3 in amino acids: CASSQGTEDGQPQHF. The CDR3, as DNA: TGCGCCAGCAGCCAAGGGACAGAGGATGGTCAGCCCCAGCATTTT.

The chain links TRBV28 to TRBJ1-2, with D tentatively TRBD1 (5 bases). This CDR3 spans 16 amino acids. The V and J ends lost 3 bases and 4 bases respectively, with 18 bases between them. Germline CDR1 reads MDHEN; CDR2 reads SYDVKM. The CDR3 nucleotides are TGTGCCAGCAGTTTTGGAGGGGCCCTCTCCCCCTATGGCTACACCTTC. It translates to CASSFGGALSPYGYTF.

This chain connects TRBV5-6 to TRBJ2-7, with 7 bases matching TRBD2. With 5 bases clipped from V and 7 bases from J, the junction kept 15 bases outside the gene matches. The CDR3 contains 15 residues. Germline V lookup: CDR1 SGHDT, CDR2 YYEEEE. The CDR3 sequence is CASRATGGGVREQYF. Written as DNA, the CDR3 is TGTGCCAGCAGGGCGACTGGGGGAGGGGTAAGAGAGCAGTACTTC.

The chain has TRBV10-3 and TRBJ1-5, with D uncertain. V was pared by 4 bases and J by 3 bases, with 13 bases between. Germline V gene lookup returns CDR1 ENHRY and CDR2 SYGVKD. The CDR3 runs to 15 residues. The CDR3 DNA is TGTGCCATCAGTGCCGAGGAAGGATCCAATCAGCCCCAGCATTTT. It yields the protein CAISAEEGSNQPQHF.

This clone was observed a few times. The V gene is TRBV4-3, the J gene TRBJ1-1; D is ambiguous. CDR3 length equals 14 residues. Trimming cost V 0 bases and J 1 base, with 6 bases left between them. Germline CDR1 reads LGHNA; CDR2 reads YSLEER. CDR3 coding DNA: TGCGCCAGCAGCCAAGATCCGGGGAACACTGAAGCTTTCTTT. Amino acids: CASSQDPGNTEAFF.